These T cell receptor beta chains were read from a single sample in a study of cytomegalovirus exposure and HLA in healthy donors. Here immunoSEQ multiplex PCR was the method, and the copy in TCRdb shows in-frame clones only, minus some. This repertoire shows about 63,000 clones, about 89% found once; its top ten account for around 1.2%. The sequenced sample was PBMCs. The receptors were sampled from a woman younger than 30 in good health and CMV-seronegative. Both conserved end residues are part of each CDR3. A D gene is named only where the DNA matches it firmly. Expanded clones are given a class, and other clones once, few, many or no size at all.

abundance: NA; j_gene: TRBJ2-6; v_gene: TRBV5-5; d_gene: NA; CDR3nt: TGTGCCAGCAGTTTATTTCTAGGCTCTGGGGCCAACGTCCTGACTTTC; CDR3aa: CASSLFLGSGANVLTF
abundance: NA; j_gene: TRBJ1-5; v_gene: TRBV19; d_gene: NA; CDR3nt: TGTGCCAGTAGTATAGGACAGGAGTATCAGCCCCAGCATTTT; CDR3aa: CASSIGQEYQPQHF
abundance: once; j_gene: TRBJ1-5; v_gene: TRBV28; d_gene: TRBD1; CDR3nt: TGTGCCAGCAGTTTCCTCGACAGGGGGCAGCTACAGCCCCAGCATTTT; CDR3aa: CASSFLDRGQLQPQHF
abundance: NA; j_gene: TRBJ1-2; v_gene: TRBV2; d_gene: TRBD1; CDR3nt: TGTGCCAGCGACAGGGGGCGACTCCAGGAGAGCTACACCTTC; CDR3aa: CASDRGRLQESYTF
abundance: few; j_gene: TRBJ2-3; v_gene: TRBV6-4; d_gene: TRBD2; CDR3nt: TGTGCCAGCAGTGAGCGGGGGGGCACAGATACGCAGTATTTT; CDR3aa: CASSERGGTDTQYF
abundance: NA; j_gene: TRBJ2-7; v_gene: TRBV7-8; d_gene: NA; CDR3nt: TGTGCCAGCAGCTTAGCGAGGGGGGGATGGTCCTACGAGCAGTACTTC; CDR3aa: CASSLARGGWSYEQYF
abundance: NA; j_gene: TRBJ2-4; v_gene: TRBV5-1; d_gene: NA; CDR3nt: TGCGCCAGCAGCTTGACGGGGTTCCGGGCCGAGGCTAACATTCAGTACTTC; CDR3aa: CASSLTGFRAEANIQYF
abundance: NA; j_gene: TRBJ2-2; v_gene: TRBV12-5; d_gene: NA; CDR3nt: TGTGCTAGTGGTTTGGAGGCAGCTGGCGGCGGGGAGCTGTTTTTT; CDR3aa: CASGLEAAGGGELFF
abundance: NA; j_gene: TRBJ2-7; v_gene: TRBV7-9; d_gene: TRBD1; CDR3nt: TGTGCCAGCACCCCCGGGACAGGGACCTCCTACGAGCAGTACTTC; CDR3aa: CASTPGTGTSYEQYF
abundance: NA; j_gene: TRBJ1-2; v_gene: TRBV6-4; d_gene: NA; CDR3nt: TGTGCCAGCAGCCCCGGGGGAGGGTTGATGCGTGGCTACACCTTC; CDR3aa: CASSPGGGLMRGYTF
abundance: NA; j_gene: TRBJ2-1; v_gene: TRBV7-6; d_gene: NA; CDR3nt: TGTGCCAGCAGCTTGGCGGGCGGGACGGAGAATGAGCAGTTCTTC; CDR3aa: CASSLAGGTENEQFF
abundance: NA; j_gene: TRBJ1-2; v_gene: TRBV7-6; d_gene: TRBD1; CDR3nt: TGTGCCAGCAGCTTTTCTAGGACAGGGGAAGGCTACACCTTC; CDR3aa: CASSFSRTGEGYTF
abundance: NA; j_gene: TRBJ2-6; v_gene: TRBV29-1; d_gene: NA; CDR3nt: TGCAGCGTTATAGACAGAACCGGGGCCAACGTCCTGACTTTC; CDR3aa: CSVIDRTGANVLTF
abundance: few; j_gene: TRBJ1-3; v_gene: TRBV30; d_gene: TRBD1; CDR3nt: TGTGCCTGGGGCCGGGACAGGGGCTCGGGAAACACCATATATTTT; CDR3aa: CAWGRDRGSGNTIYF
abundance: NA; j_gene: TRBJ1-5; v_gene: TRBV4-2; d_gene: NA; CDR3nt: TGTGCCAGCAGCCAAGAGACGGGAGACAATCAGCCCCAGCATTTT; CDR3aa: CASSQETGDNQPQHF
abundance: NA; j_gene: TRBJ1-2; v_gene: TRBV11-2; d_gene: TRBD1; CDR3nt: TGTGCCAGCAGCTACCAGGGGGCAAACTATGGCTACACCTTC; CDR3aa: CASSYQGANYGYTF
abundance: NA; j_gene: TRBJ2-7; v_gene: TRBV7-8; d_gene: NA; CDR3nt: TGTGCCAGCAGCCCATGGGTCAGGGTCGGGTACGAGCAGTACTTC; CDR3aa: CASSPWVRVGYEQYF
abundance: NA; j_gene: TRBJ2-7; v_gene: TRBV27; d_gene: TRBD1; CDR3nt: TGTGCCAGCAGTTTAAGGCGACAGGGGCTGGGTGAGCAGTACTTC; CDR3aa: CASSLRRQGLGEQYF
abundance: NA; j_gene: TRBJ1-4; v_gene: TRBV19; d_gene: TRBD1; CDR3nt: TGTGCCAGTACGGGACAGGGTCATGAAAAACTGTTTTTT; CDR3aa: CASTGQGHEKLFF
abundance: NA; j_gene: TRBJ2-1; v_gene: TRBV19; d_gene: TRBD1; CDR3nt: TGTGCCAGTAGTAGAAGCGTCAGGGGGCAGTCCTACAATGAGCAGTTCTTC; CDR3aa: CASSRSVRGQSYNEQFF
abundance: NA; j_gene: TRBJ1-2; v_gene: TRBV7-9; d_gene: NA; CDR3nt: TGTGCCAGCAGCCTCCCCCCCGGGATAGGGCGAGTGGGTAACTATGGCTACACCTTC; CDR3aa: CASSLPPGIGRVGNYGYTF
abundance: NA; j_gene: TRBJ2-3; v_gene: TRBV5-4; d_gene: TRBD2; CDR3nt: TGTGCCAGCAGCTTGTCGGCTAGCGGGGTCTCAGATACGCAGTATTTT; CDR3aa: CASSLSASGVSDTQYF
abundance: NA; j_gene: TRBJ2-7; v_gene: TRBV29-1; d_gene: NA; CDR3nt: TGCAGCGGGAGGACAGAATACGAGCAGTACTTC; CDR3aa: CSGRTEYEQYF
abundance: NA; j_gene: TRBJ2-3; v_gene: TRBV30; d_gene: NA; CDR3nt: TGTGCCTGGAGTCTAGTCGGGGGAGGTGATACGCAGTATTTT; CDR3aa: CAWSLVGGGDTQYF
abundance: NA; j_gene: TRBJ2-5; v_gene: TRBV28; d_gene: TRBD1; CDR3nt: TGTGCCAGCAGTCTGAACAGGGGTGGGGAGACCCAGTACTTC; CDR3aa: CASSLNRGGETQYF
abundance: NA; j_gene: TRBJ2-5; v_gene: TRBV6-5; d_gene: TRBD2; CDR3nt: TGTGCCAGCAGTTACGGGCTAGCGGTGGCAGAGACCCAGTACTTC; CDR3aa: CASSYGLAVAETQYF
abundance: NA; j_gene: TRBJ2-1; v_gene: TRBV27; d_gene: NA; CDR3nt: TGTGCCAGCAGTTTCCCGAGACACAGGGACCCCTCCTACAATGAGCAGTTCTTC; CDR3aa: CASSFPRHRDPSYNEQFF
abundance: NA; j_gene: TRBJ2-1; v_gene: TRBV11-3; d_gene: TRBD1; CDR3nt: TGTGCCAGCAGCCCTAGACAGGGAACCTACAATGAGCAGTTCTTC; CDR3aa: CASSPRQGTYNEQFF
abundance: NA; j_gene: TRBJ2-7; v_gene: TRBV30; d_gene: NA; CDR3nt: TGTGCCCTCCTCCAGGTAGGCGCCTACGAGCAGTACTTC; CDR3aa: CALLQVGAYEQYF
abundance: NA; j_gene: TRBJ1-3; v_gene: TRBV5-1; d_gene: NA; CDR3nt: TGCGCCAGCAGCAGGGGGTTGAGTACTAACTCTGGAAACACCATATATTTT; CDR3aa: CASSRGLSTNSGNTIYF
abundance: NA; j_gene: TRBJ2-7; v_gene: TRBV7-9; d_gene: NA; CDR3nt: TGTGCCAGCAGCTTAGGAGTTAGCTCCTACGAGCAGTACTTC; CDR3aa: CASSLGVSSYEQYF
abundance: NA; j_gene: TRBJ2-1; v_gene: TRBV7-9; d_gene: NA; CDR3nt: TGTGCCAGCAGCCGACAGACAGGCTACAATGAGCAGTTCTTC; CDR3aa: CASSRQTGYNEQFF
abundance: NA; j_gene: TRBJ1-1; v_gene: TRBV29-1; d_gene: TRBD1; CDR3nt: TGCAGCGTCCCTACAGGGGGGCCGGGAGTGAACACTGAAGCTTTCTTT; CDR3aa: CSVPTGGPGVNTEAFF
abundance: NA; j_gene: TRBJ1-6; v_gene: TRBV21-1; d_gene: NA; CDR3nt: TGTGCCACCTCCGAGCGGGGGGCGGTTAATTCACCCCTCCACTTT; CDR3aa: CATSERGAVNSPLHF
abundance: NA; j_gene: TRBJ2-3; v_gene: TRBV6-4; d_gene: TRBD2; CDR3nt: TGTGCCAGCAGTGACTTTCCTGCTAGCGGGAGCACAGATACGCAGTATTTT; CDR3aa: CASSDFPASGSTDTQYF
abundance: NA; j_gene: TRBJ2-6; v_gene: TRBV27; d_gene: NA; CDR3nt: TGTGCCAGCAGGTCAGCGGGGGCCAACGTCCTGACTTTC; CDR3aa: CASRSAGANVLTF
abundance: NA; j_gene: TRBJ2-3; v_gene: TRBV19; d_gene: TRBD1; CDR3nt: TGTGCCAGTAGTATATTGAGGACAGGGGGCGGAGATACGCAGTATTTT; CDR3aa: CASSILRTGGGDTQYF
abundance: NA; j_gene: TRBJ2-3; v_gene: TRBV27; d_gene: NA; CDR3nt: TGTGCCAGCAAGTTGGAGGGAACAGATACGCAGTATTTT; CDR3aa: CASKLEGTDTQYF
abundance: NA; j_gene: TRBJ2-7; v_gene: TRBV5-1; d_gene: NA; CDR3nt: TGCGCCAGCAGTACAGGGTCCCGAAGCTCCTACGAGCAGTACTTC; CDR3aa: CASSTGSRSSYEQYF
abundance: NA; j_gene: TRBJ2-3; v_gene: TRBV6-5; d_gene: NA; CDR3nt: TGTGCCAGCAGTTACTCACAGATCCTTACAGATACGCAGTATTTT; CDR3aa: CASSYSQILTDTQYF
abundance: NA; j_gene: TRBJ2-7; v_gene: TRBV5-4; d_gene: TRBD1; CDR3nt: TGTGCCAGCAGCCATGACGCCGGGACAGGGTCCTACGAGCAGTACTTC; CDR3aa: CASSHDAGTGSYEQYF
abundance: NA; j_gene: TRBJ2-1; v_gene: TRBV27; d_gene: NA; CDR3nt: TGTGCCAGCAGTTTATCGCGTGATTCGTGGGGGCGATATTACAATGAGCAGTTCTTC; CDR3aa: CASSLSRDSWGRYYNEQFF
abundance: once; j_gene: TRBJ1-1; v_gene: TRBV4-1; d_gene: NA; CDR3nt: TGCGCCAGCAGCCAAGTCGGGGGGACTGAAGCTTTCTTT; CDR3aa: CASSQVGGTEAFF
abundance: NA; j_gene: TRBJ2-1; v_gene: TRBV7-7; d_gene: TRBD2; CDR3nt: TGTGCCAGCAGCTGGGGCGGGGGGGGCTACAATGAGCAGTTCTTC; CDR3aa: CASSWGGGGYNEQFF
abundance: NA; j_gene: TRBJ2-3; v_gene: TRBV6-5; d_gene: NA; CDR3nt: TGTGCCAGCAGTGAAACCCGGACTCATTTT; CDR3aa: CASSETRTHF
abundance: NA; j_gene: TRBJ2-3; v_gene: TRBV7-2; d_gene: TRBD2; CDR3nt: TGTGCCAGCAGCTTATACGGGGGGGGTGGGACAGATACGCAGTATTTT; CDR3aa: CASSLYGGGGTDTQYF
abundance: NA; j_gene: TRBJ2-1; v_gene: TRBV5-6; d_gene: TRBD2; CDR3nt: TGTGCCAGCAGCTTCGAACTAGCGGCCCACAATGAGCAGTTCTTC; CDR3aa: CASSFELAAHNEQFF
abundance: NA; j_gene: TRBJ2-7; v_gene: TRBV6-6; d_gene: NA; CDR3nt: TGTGCCAGCAGACGAGGGGGATCCTACGAGCAGTACTTC; CDR3aa: CASRRGGSYEQYF
abundance: NA; j_gene: TRBJ1-2; v_gene: TRBV5-1; d_gene: NA; CDR3nt: TGCGCCAGCAGCTTGGGTGACTCCTTGGCCCTGGATGGCTACACCTTC; CDR3aa: CASSLGDSLALDGYTF
abundance: NA; j_gene: TRBJ2-7; v_gene: TRBV5-1; d_gene: TRBD2; CDR3nt: TGCGCCAGCAGCTCCACAATCCGGACTAGCGGGGGAAGCTCCTACGAGCAGTACTTC; CDR3aa: CASSSTIRTSGGSSYEQYF
abundance: NA; j_gene: TRBJ2-5; v_gene: TRBV2; d_gene: NA; CDR3nt: TGTGCCAGCAGTCCCCGGGAGACCCAGTACTTC; CDR3aa: CASSPRETQYF
abundance: NA; j_gene: TRBJ2-1; v_gene: TRBV7-9; d_gene: TRBD2; CDR3nt: TGTGCCAGCAGCTTCGGGCGGGGGGGCCTGAATGAGCAGTTCTTC; CDR3aa: CASSFGRGGLNEQFF
abundance: NA; j_gene: TRBJ2-3; v_gene: TRBV5-4; d_gene: NA; CDR3nt: TGTGCCAGCAGCATTAGCGGAATCACAGATACGCAGTATTTT; CDR3aa: CASSISGITDTQYF